This T cell receptor beta chain was captured by sequencing in a study of blood T cell repertoires in COVID-19. Study details: COVID-19 samples collected from the United States, Italy and Spain covered acute and convalescent phases. In each case, the material was cDNA or gDNA derived from T cells, B-cell-depleted T cells, or PBMCs.

Participants were aged about 18 to 90 years, lived in over 20 US areas, and enrolled virtually. Participants' own reports of clinical history determined their cohort assignment. CDR3 size: 11 residues. The V gene end was trimmed by 10 bases and the J gene end by 7 bases; junction bases not matched to a gene: 4. Per germline, CDR1 ENHRY and CDR2 SYGVKD. Assay used: immunoSEQ multiplex PCR; TCRdb lists only in-frame clones, some missing. The data show hundreds of thousands of clones, with nearly 90% seen just once and 2% to 2.5% held by the top ten. What was sequenced was PBMCs or T cells enriched from blood (not recorded which). The chain couples TRBV10-3 to TRBJ1-1; 9 bases align to TRBD1. This receptor was identified in a woman aged 40 to 55 with acute COVID-19. In nucleotides, the CDR3 is TGTGCCACGGGACAGGGATTTGAAGCTTTCTTT. It yields the protein CATGQGFEAFF.